Detailed here is one T cell receptor beta chain. The ends were cut back, 2 bases at V and 7 bases at J, with 14 bases in the middle. This CDR3 spans 14 amino acids. Germline V gene data show CDR1 as MDHEN and CDR2 as SYDVKM. The sample belongs to a study of blood T cell repertoires in COVID-19. Produced via immunoSEQ multiplex PCR; TCRdb's table is partial and in-frame only. The table has about 49,000 clones, roughly 82% seen once; the top ten hold roughly 2.7%. The TCR originated in a woman aged 55 to 70 with acute or convalescent COVID-19. J is TRBJ1-2 and V is TRBV28; perhaps TRBD1 as D (6 bases). Material: peripheral blood. The CDR3 here is CASSLSRGISGYTF. Written as DNA, the CDR3 is TGTGCCAGCAGTTTAAGCAGGGGAATAAGTGGCTACACCTTC.